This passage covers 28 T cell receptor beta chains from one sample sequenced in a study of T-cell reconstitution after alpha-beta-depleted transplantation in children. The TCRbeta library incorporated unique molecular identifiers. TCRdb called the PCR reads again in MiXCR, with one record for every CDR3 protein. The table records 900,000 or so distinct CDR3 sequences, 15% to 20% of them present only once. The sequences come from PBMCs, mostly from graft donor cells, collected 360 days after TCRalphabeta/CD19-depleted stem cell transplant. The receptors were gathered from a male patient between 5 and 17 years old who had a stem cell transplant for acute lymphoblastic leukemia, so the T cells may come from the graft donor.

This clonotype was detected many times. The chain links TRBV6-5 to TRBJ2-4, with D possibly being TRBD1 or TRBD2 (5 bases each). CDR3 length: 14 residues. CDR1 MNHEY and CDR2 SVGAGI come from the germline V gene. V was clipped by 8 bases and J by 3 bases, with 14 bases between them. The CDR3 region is CASSRGVVKNIQYF. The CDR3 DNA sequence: TGTGCCAGCTCGAGAGGGGTGGTCAAAAACATTCAGTACTTC.

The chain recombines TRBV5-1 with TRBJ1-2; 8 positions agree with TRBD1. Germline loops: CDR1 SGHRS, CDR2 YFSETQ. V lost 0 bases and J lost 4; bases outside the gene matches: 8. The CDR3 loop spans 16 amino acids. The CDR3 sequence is CASSLAGWTGTYGYTF. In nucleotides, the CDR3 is TGCGCCAGCAGCTTGGCCGGCTGGACAGGGACCTATGGCTACACCTTC.

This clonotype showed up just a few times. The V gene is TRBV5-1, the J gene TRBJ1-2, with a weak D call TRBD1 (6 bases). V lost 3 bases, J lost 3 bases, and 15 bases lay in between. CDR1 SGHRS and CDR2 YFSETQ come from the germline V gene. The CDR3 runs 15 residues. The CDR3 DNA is TGCGCCAGCAGCTCCGGGGCTCAGGGGTACTATGGCTACACCTTC. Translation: CASSSGAQGYYGYTF.

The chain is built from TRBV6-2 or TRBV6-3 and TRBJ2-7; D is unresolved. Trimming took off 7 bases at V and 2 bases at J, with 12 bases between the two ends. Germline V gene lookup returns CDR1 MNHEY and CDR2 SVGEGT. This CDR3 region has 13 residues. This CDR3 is CASKNILAYEQYF. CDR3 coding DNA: TGTGCCAGCAAAAATATACTGGCCTACGAGCAGTACTTC.

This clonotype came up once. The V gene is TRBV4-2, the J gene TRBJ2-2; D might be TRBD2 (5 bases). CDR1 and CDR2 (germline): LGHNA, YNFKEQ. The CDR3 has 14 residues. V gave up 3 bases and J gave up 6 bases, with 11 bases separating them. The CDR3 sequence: CASSHPSGSGELFF. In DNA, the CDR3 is TGTGCCAGCAGCCACCCCTCGGGGTCCGGGGAGCTGTTTTTT.

The chain's CDR3 is CASSPFGASNQPQHF. The CDR3 DNA sequence: TGCGCCAGCAGCCCCTTTGGGGCGAGCAATCAGCCCCAGCATTTT. The chain links TRBV5-1 to TRBJ1-5; possible D gene TRBD1, 5 bases. Between the trimmed V and J ends, which lost 4 bases and 1 base, there was a span of 12 bases. Per germline, CDR1 SGHRS and CDR2 YFSETQ. The CDR3 extends over 15 amino acids.

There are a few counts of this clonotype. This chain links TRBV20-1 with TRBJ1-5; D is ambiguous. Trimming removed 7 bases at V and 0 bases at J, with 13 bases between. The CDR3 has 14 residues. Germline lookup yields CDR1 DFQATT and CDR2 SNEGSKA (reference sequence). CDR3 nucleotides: TGCAGTGGTGCAGGACTTAGTAGCAATCAGCCCCAGCATTTT. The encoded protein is CSGAGLSSNQPQHF.

The CDR3, as DNA: TGCAGTGCTAGCAGCCACAGACCCCGAAACATTCAGTACTTC. Translated: CSASSHRPRNIQYF. This chain connects TRBV20-1 to TRBJ2-4; D gene ambiguous. Trimming removed 3 bases from V and 6 bases from J, with 15 bases in between. Germline CDR1 is DFQATT and CDR2 is SNEGSKA (reference sequence). CDR3 size: 14 residues.

This CDR3 reads CSAPSTSGSDEQFF. DNA for the CDR3: TGCAGTGCCCCCTCGACTAGCGGGAGCGATGAGCAGTTCTTC. This rearrangement joins TRBV20-1 to TRBJ2-1; 12 nucleotides line up with TRBD2. The CDR3 totals 14 residues. CDR1 DFQATT and CDR2 SNEGSKA come from the germline V gene (reference sequence). Germline trimming cut 6 bases from V and 8 bases from J; bases unmatched to any gene: 8.

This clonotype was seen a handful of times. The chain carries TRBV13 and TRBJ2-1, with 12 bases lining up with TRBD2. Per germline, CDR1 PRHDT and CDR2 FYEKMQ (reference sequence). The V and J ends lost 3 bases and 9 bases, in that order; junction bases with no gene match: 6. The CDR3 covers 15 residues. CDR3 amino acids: CASSFGLAGNGEQFF. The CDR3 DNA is TGTGCCAGCAGCTTTGGACTAGCGGGAAACGGTGAGCAGTTCTTC.

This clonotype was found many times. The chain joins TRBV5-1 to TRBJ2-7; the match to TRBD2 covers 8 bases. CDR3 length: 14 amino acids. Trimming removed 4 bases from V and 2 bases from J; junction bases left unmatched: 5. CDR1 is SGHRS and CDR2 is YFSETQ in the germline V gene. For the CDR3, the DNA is TGCGCCAGCAGCGCCACTAGCGGACCCTACGAGCAGTACTTC. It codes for CASSATSGPYEQYF.

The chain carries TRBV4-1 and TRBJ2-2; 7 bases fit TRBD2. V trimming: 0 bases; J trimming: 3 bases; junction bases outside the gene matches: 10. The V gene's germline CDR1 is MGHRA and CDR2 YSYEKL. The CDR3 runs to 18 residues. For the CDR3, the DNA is TGCGCCAGCAGCCAAGATCCAGCGGGAACGTGGTACACCGGGGAGCTGTTTTTT. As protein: CASSQDPAGTWYTGELFF.

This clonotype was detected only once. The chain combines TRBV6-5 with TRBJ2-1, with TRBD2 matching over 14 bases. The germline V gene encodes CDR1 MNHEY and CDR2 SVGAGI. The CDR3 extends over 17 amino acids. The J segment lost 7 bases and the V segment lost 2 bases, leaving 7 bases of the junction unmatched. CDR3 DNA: TGTGCCAGCAGTTACCCGGGACTAGCGGGAGACGAAAATGAGCAGTTCTTC. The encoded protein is CASSYPGLAGDENEQFF.

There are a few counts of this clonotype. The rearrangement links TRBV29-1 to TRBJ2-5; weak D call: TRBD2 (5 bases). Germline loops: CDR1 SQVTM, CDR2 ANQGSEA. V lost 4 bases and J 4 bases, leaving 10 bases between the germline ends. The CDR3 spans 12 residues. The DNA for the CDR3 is TGCAGCGTTGCGGTTAGCGCAGAGACCCAGTACTTC. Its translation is CSVAVSAETQYF.

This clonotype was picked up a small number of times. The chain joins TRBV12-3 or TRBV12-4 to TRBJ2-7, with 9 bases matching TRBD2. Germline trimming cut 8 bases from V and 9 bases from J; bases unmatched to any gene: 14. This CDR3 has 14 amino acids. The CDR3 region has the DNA TGTGCCAGCCGAAACCCTACTAGCGGGTGGGTGCAGTACTTC. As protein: CASRNPTSGWVQYF.

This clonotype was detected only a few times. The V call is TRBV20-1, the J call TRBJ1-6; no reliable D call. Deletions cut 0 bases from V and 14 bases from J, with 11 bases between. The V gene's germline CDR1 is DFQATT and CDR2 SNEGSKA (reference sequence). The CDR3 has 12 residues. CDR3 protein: CSARDPGPTLHF. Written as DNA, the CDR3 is TGCAGTGCTAGAGATCCAGGCCCTACCCTCCACTTT.

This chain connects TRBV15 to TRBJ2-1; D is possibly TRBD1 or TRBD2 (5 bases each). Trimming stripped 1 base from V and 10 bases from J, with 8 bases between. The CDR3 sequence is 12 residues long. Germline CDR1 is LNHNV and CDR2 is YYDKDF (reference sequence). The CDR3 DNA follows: TGTGCCACCAGCAGAGTGGGGGAGGAGCAGTTCTTC. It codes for CATSRVGEEQFF.

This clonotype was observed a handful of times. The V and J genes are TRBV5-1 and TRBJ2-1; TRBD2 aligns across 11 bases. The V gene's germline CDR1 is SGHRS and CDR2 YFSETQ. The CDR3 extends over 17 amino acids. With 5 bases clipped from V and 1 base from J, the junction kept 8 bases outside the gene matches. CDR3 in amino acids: CASRGLLAGGSYNEQFF. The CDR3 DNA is TGCGCCAGCAGGGGACTGCTAGCGGGAGGATCCTACAATGAGCAGTTCTTC.

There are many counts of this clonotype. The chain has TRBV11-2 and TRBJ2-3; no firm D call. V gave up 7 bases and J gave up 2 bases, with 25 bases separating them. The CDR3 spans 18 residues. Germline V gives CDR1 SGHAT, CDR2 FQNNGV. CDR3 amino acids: CASKPGLGHDAFTDTQYF. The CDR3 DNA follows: TGTGCCAGCAAACCGGGCCTGGGCCACGACGCATTCACAGATACGCAGTATTTT.

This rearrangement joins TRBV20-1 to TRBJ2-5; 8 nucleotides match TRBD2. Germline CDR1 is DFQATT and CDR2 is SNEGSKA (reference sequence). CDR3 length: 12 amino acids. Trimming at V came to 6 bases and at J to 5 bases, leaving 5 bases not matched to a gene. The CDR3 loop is CSAGLAVETQYF. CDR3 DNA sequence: TGCAGTGCCGGACTAGCAGTGGAGACCCAGTACTTC.

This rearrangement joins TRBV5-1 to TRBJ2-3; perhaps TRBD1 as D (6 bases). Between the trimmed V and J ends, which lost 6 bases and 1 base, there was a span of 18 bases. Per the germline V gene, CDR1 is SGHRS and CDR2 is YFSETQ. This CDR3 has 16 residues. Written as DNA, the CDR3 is TGCGCCAGCACCAGACCCCCCAGGGGCGGCACAGATACGCAGTATTTT. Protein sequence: CASTRPPRGGTDTQYF.

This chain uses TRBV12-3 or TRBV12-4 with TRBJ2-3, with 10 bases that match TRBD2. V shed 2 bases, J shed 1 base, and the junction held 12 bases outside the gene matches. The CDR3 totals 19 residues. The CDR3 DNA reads TGTGCCAGCAGTTTAAGAGGAGCGGGAGGGCCTCGACGCACAGATACGCAGTATTTT. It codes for CASSLRGAGGPRRTDTQYF.

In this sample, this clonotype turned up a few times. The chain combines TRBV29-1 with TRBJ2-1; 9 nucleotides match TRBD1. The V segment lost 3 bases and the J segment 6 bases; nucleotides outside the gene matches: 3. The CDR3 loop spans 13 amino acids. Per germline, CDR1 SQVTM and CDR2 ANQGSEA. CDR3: CSVDRDRVNEQFF. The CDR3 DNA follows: TGCAGCGTTGACCGGGACAGGGTCAATGAGCAGTTCTTC.

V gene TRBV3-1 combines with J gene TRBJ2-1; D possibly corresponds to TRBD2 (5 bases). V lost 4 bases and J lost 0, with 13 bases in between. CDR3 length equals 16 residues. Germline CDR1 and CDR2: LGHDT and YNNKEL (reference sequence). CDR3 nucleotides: TGTGCCAGCAGCCGGCCCAAAGGGAGCTCCTACAATGAGCAGTTCTTC. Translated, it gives CASSRPKGSSYNEQFF.

As DNA, the CDR3 is TGTGCCAGCACCCAGTGGGAGTATAGCAATCAGCCCCAGCATTTT. Its translation is CASTQWEYSNQPQHF. The J gene is TRBJ1-5, the V gene TRBV12-3 or TRBV12-4; D remains ambiguous. The V end was cut by 7 bases, the J end by 0 bases, with 13 bases between. The CDR3 spans 15 residues.

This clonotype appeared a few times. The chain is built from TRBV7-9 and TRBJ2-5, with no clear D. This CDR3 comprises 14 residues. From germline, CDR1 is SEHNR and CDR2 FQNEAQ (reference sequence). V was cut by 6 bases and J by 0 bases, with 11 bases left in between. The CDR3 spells CASSLYHNQETQYF. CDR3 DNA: TGTGCCAGCAGTTTATACCACAACCAAGAGACCCAGTACTTC. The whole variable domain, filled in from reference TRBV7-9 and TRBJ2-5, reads DTGVSQNPRHKITKRGQNVTFRCDPISEHNRLYWYRQTLGQGPEFLTYFQNEAQLEKSRLLSDRFSAERPKGSFSTLEIQRTEQGDSAMYLCASSLYHNQETQYFGPGTRLLVL.

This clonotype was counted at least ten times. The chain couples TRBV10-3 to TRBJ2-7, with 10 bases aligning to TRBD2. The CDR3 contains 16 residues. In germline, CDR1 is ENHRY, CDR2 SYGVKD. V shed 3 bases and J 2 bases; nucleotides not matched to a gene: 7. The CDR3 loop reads CAISDLGLADPYEQYF. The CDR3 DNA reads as TGTGCCATCAGTGACCTCGGACTAGCGGACCCCTACGAGCAGTACTTC.

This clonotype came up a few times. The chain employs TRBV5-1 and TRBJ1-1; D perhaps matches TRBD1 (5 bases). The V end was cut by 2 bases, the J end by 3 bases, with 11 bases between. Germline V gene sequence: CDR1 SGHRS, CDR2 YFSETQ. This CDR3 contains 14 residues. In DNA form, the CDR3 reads TGCGCCAGCAGCTTCTGGGGCGGGGACACTGAAGCTTTCTTT. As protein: CASSFWGGDTEAFF.